This T cell receptor beta chain was sequenced during a study of blood T cell repertoires in COVID-19 (dated by TCRdb to 2020 to 2022). For the study in its entirety: The collaborator samples originated in the United States, Italy and Spain and spanned the acute and convalescent phases of COVID-19. Nearly every sample came with metadata listing a de-identified subject ID, COVID-19 status, age in years and sex. HLA class I and class II types, where available, came from metadata supplied by the sample provider rather than from assay-based typing. Deeply sampled blood TCRbeta repertoires from subjects exposed to, actively infected with, or recovered from COVID-19 were included in the dataset. The material from the prospective study consisted of cDNA or gDNA derived from T cells, B-cell-depleted T cells, or PBMCs. Samples were obtained from the ongoing ImmuneRACE study (first 160 participants) and from over 1,000 subjects provided by 6 global collaborators. The repertoires were released in a freely available public database intended as a resource for research on the immune response to SARS-CoV-2. General findings and caveats noted by the study authors: Clinical and demographic metadata were provided uncurated, with the amount varying by source and participant.

The CDR3, cysteine through phenylalanine, is 13 amino acids long. Just the 39-base CDR3 DNA is kept, in frame starting at base 1. A distance of 10 bases separates the germline ends of V and J, which lose 1 base and 7 bases respectively. For CDR1 and CDR2, the germline V gene lists MNHNS and SASEGT. Collaborating institutions collected whole blood in K2EDTA tubes following their own protocols. For TCRbeta analysis, collaborator samples were shipped as frozen whole blood, as isolated PBMCs, or as DNA extracted from either sample type. In its sample, this clone was seen once. Which antigen it targets is not known. No base quality information exists; no much larger clone differs at one position. TCRbeta CDR3 regions were amplified from genomic DNA using the immunoSEQ Assay, a bias-controlled multiplex PCR. Per the original workflow: The number of nucleated cells in each sample was estimated from the amplification of reference gene primers within the assay. Sequence reads were collapsed and filtered to measure the absolute abundance of every unique TCRbeta CDR3 rearrangement. Productive Simpson clonality was computed per sample as the square root of Simpson's diversity index over productive rearrangements. What TCRdb holds here is the immuneACCESS table cut down to in-frame rearrangements. Part of the clones is not present; checked against another copy, under half of the missing clones reflect an unresolved V gene, and the others are unexplained. That table is the source of V, J and clone size, and D and trimming were worked out from the DNA. The table for this sample lists 45,000 to 70,000 clones; about 90% of them were counted only once. The ten largest clones take up over 6.5% of the sample.

Recombination linked TRBV6-1 to TRBJ1-2; the D segment cannot be called with confidence. The receptor's source is a woman aged 60-75 years with active or convalescent COVID-19. The specimen sequenced was peripheral blood. CDR3 loop: CASSEGGRSGYTF. DNA sequence: TGTGCCAGCAGTGAAGGAGGGAGGAGTGGCTACACCTTC.